The TCR beta chain under discussion was sequenced for a study of PD-1 blockade in classical Hodgkin lymphoma. The study, taken as a whole, reports: Reported baseline diversity: healthy donors highest, relapsed/refractory patients lowest. No one has yet defined what causes the repertoire differences, which may be disease activity or prior therapy.

The CDR3 has 15 amino acids. J gave up 0 bases and V 2 bases, and 5 bases lay outside the gene matches. Germline V CDR1 and CDR2: SGHDT, YYEEEE. This sample's time point: newly diagnosed, previously untreated cHL patient sample. PBMCs, once thawed, yielded CD8+ T cells isolated by magnetic negative selection. The study compared against PBMCs from newly diagnosed, untreated classical Hodgkin lymphoma. Produced via immunoSEQ multiplex PCR; TCRdb's table is partial and in-frame only. The repertoire consists of 10,000 or so clones, with 65% to 90% occurring once and the leading ten covering 15%. As for this clone: Its specificity is not known.

The origin of this receptor is a human donor with classical Hodgkin lymphoma. The sequencing sample was made of CD8+ T cells from blood. The chain carries TRBV5-6 and TRBJ2-7, with 7 bases matching TRBD1. The CDR3 reads CASSFATGNSYEQYF. CDR3 nucleotides: TGTGCCAGCAGCTTCGCGACAGGGAACTCCTACGAGCAGTACTTC.